This T cell receptor beta chain derives from a study of T cells after posttransplantation cyclophosphamide. Overall study findings and caveats: Tissue-infiltrating T cells from skin or gut overlapped little with blood T cells. Later blood repertoires were often dominated by clones from the donor CD8+ memory compartment.

The naive gate required viable CD3+CD4+ or CD3+CD8+ cells with CCR7+CD45RA+CD45RO-CD95-CD27+CD28+ phenotype. Points on this clone: Its antigen is unknown.

Clones were read by immunoSEQ multiplex PCR, and TCRdb kept only the in-frame ones, dropping some. Of about 10,000 clones listed, more than 95% are singletons. There are 15 residues in the CDR3. Germline loops: CDR1 SGHTA, CDR2 FQGTGA. V dropped 5 bases and J dropped 7; count of bases not matched to a gene: 9. Input material: naive CD4+ T cells sorted from PBMCs. This TCR derives from a woman aged 60-75 years in good health, CMV-negative, and a related stem cell transplant donor. J is TRBJ1-2 and V is TRBV7-3; the match to TRBD1 covers 11 bases. In DNA, the CDR3 is TGTGCCAGCAGCCCCGGGACAGGGGGAAGGATTGGCTACACCTTC. Translation gives CASSPGTGGRIGYTF.